This entry concerns a single T cell receptor (beta chain). Its antigen is undetermined. V trimming: 4 bases; J trimming: 4 bases; junction bases outside the gene matches: 14. From germline, CDR1 is SGHVS and CDR2 FQNEAQ. The CDR3 sequence is 17 residues long. Method: immunoSEQ multiplex PCR; TCRdb's copy keeps in-frame clones and lacks some. The sample shows about 150,000 clones, 80% to 95% of them seen only once. These data belong to a study of T cell responses to AZD1222 COVID-19 vaccine. Study-level findings and limits: Only a handful of AZD1222 recipients, more than 5 in all, had baseline seropositivity. No repertoire was sampled before or during the peak T cell response, only after it. The study found Spike-specific TCR breadth and depth rose after two AZD1222 doses.

The source is an adult who received the AZD1222 COVID-19 vaccine. The sample was peripheral blood, taken 28 days after the second AZD1222 dose. The chain recombines TRBV7-8 with TRBJ2-3; 7 positions agree with TRBD1. This CDR3 is CASSYLGKGASADTQYF. The DNA of the CDR3 is TGTGCCAGCAGCTATTTAGGGAAGGGGGCGAGCGCAGATACGCAGTATTTT.